This TCR beta chain appears in the sequencing data of a study of radiotherapy plus CTLA-4 blockade in lung cancer. Study information: Objective responses were seen in over 15% of patients, disease control in around 31%. Study conclusions and caveats: The best predictor of response was reported to be early blood T cell clone dynamics, with interferon-beta. Peripheral blood showed expansion of tumor-derived TCR clones after radiotherapy and ipilimumab.

Generated by immunoSEQ multiplex PCR, the TCRdb table keeps only in-frame clones and is missing some. The repertoire holds around 50,000 clones, with 75% to 90% as singletons. Patients with chemo-refractory metastatic non-small-cell lung cancer received focal radiation plus CTLA-4 blockade with ipilimumab. Concerning this clone itself: Its antigen is as yet unknown.

The CDR3 consists of 16 residues. Trimming shortened V by 0 bases and J by 2 bases, and 11 bases separated the two germline ends. Germline assignment: CDR1 MNHEY and CDR2 SMNVEV (reference sequence). Sequencing was performed on peripheral blood, taken from a patient treated with radiotherapy plus ipilimumab. The chain combines TRBV27 with TRBJ1-5; no clear D gene. This TCR was sampled from a human donor with non-small cell lung cancer that progressed on radiotherapy plus ipilimumab. Some clones in this sample may be carry-over from other donors' samples. CDR3 DNA sequence: TGTGCCAGCAGTTTATCGGGTGTACGGGGCAATCAGCCCCAGCATTTT. Protein: CASSLSGVRGNQPQHF.